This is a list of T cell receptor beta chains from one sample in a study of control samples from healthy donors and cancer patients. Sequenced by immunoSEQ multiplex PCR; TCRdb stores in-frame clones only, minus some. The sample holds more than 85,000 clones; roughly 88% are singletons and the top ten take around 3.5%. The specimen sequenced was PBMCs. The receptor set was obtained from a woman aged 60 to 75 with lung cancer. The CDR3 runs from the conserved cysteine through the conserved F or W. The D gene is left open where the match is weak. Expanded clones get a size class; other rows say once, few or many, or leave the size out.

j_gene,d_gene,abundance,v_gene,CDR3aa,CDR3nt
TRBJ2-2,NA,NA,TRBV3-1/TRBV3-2,CASARGPTNTGELFF,TGTGCCAGCGCTAGGGGACCTACGAACACCGGGGAGCTGTTTTTT
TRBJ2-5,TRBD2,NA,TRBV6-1,CASSGGGLGLARGTQYF,TGTGCCAGCAGTGGAGGTGGATTGGGACTAGCGAGGGGGACCCAGTACTTC
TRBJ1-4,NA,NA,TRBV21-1,CASSKVSSFWDRDEKLFF,TGTGCCAGCAGCAAAGTCAGCTCCTTTTGGGACAGGGACGAAAAACTGTTTTTT
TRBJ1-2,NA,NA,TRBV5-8,CASSLARGGYTF,TGTGCCAGCAGCTTGGCTCGGGGTGGCTACACCTTC
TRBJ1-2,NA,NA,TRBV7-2,CASRAGGEYGYTF,TGTGCCAGCAGGGCGGGCGGGGAGTATGGCTACACCTTC
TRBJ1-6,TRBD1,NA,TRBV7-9,CASSFGTGGNSPLHF,TGTGCCAGCAGCTTCGGGACAGGGGGAAATTCACCCCTCCACTTT
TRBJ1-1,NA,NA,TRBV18,CASSPFKEGGTEAFF,TGTGCCAGCTCACCATTCAAGGAGGGAGGCACTGAAGCTTTCTTT
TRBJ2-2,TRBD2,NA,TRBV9,CASRGERGGPGELFF,TGTGCCAGCAGGGGAGAGCGGGGGGGCCCCGGGGAGCTGTTTTTT
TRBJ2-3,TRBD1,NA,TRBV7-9,CASSLTDRGPQAQYF,TGTGCCAGCAGCTTGACGGACAGGGGGCCCCAGGCGCAGTATTTT
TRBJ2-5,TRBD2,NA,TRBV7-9,CASSSGLAGGETQYF,TGTGCCAGCAGCTCGGGACTAGCGGGGGGAGAGACCCAGTACTTC
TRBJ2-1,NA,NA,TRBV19,CASSMGQKGEQFF,TGTGCCAGTAGTATGGGGCAGAAGGGTGAGCAGTTCTTC
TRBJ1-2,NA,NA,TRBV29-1,CSVSGQGARLNYGYTF,TGCAGCGTCTCAGGGCAGGGCGCTCGTTTGAACTATGGCTACACCTTC
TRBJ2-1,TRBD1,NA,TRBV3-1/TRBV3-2,CASSSDRVNNEQFF,TGTGCCAGCAGCTCGGACAGGGTCAACAATGAGCAGTTCTTC
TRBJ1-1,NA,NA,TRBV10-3,CAIRVGVNTEAFF,TGTGCCATCAGAGTAGGGGTGAACACTGAAGCTTTCTTT
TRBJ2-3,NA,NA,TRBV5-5,CASSRDFSTDTQYF,TGTGCCAGCAGCCGGGACTTTTCCACAGATACGCAGTATTTT
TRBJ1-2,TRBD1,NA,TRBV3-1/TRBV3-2,CASSQGDPTGVGGNGYTF,TGTGCCAGCAGCCAAGGGGACCCGACAGGGGTTGGGGGGAATGGCTACACCTTC
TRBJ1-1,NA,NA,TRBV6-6,CASIPPGGDTAFF,TGTGCCAGCATCCCACCGGGGGGGGACACAGCTTTCTTT
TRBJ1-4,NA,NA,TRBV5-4,CASSFETGAIEKLFF,TGTGCCAGCAGTTTTGAGACGGGGGCTATTGAAAAACTGTTTTTT
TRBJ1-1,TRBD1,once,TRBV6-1,CASSEWEEGANTEAFF,TGTGCCAGCAGTGAATGGGAGGAGGGGGCGAACACTGAAGCTTTCTTT
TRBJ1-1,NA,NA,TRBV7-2,CASSLVGGGFMNTEAFF,TGTGCCAGCAGCTTAGTGGGGGGCGGCTTCATGAACACTGAAGCTTTCTTT
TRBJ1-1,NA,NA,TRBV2,CASNPYAGRVTEAFF,TGTGCCAGCAATCCATATGCAGGGCGAGTCACTGAAGCTTTCTTT
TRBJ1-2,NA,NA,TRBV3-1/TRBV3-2,CASSQEGSLYYGYTF,TGTGCCAGCAGCCAAGAGGGGAGTCTTTACTATGGCTACACCTTC
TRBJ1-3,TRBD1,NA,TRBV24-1,CATSDLPGQGRGGNTIYF,TGTGCCACCAGTGATTTGCCCGGACAGGGTAGGGGTGGAAACACCATATATTTT
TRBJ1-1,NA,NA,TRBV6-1,CASSEEGTEAFF,TGTGCCAGCAGTGAAGAAGGGACAGAAGCTTTCTTT
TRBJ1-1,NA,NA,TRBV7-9,CASSLEWRILMNTEAFF,TGTGCCAGCAGCTTAGAGTGGCGGATCTTAATGAACACTGAAGCTTTCTTT
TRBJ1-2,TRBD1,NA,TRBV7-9,CASSPGGQGLRGYTF,TGTGCCAGCAGCCCAGGGGGACAGGGGTTGCGAGGCTACACCTTC
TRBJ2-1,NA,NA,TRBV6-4,CASSDTPGLGTNEQFF,TGTGCCAGCAGCGACACTCCGGGACTGGGAACCAATGAGCAGTTCTTC
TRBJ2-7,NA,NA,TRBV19,CASSILGEQYF,TGTGCCAGTAGTATACTGGGGGAGCAGTACTTC
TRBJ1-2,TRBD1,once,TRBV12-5,CASGWTGQGASNYGYTF,TGTGCTAGTGGTTGGACAGGACAGGGAGCATCTAACTATGGCTACACCTTC
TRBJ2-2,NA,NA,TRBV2,CASRLIPGAGELFF,TGTGCCAGCCGTTTAATCCCTGGGGCCGGGGAGCTGTTTTTT
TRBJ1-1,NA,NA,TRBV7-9,CASSLWGRAGVTEAFF,TGTGCCAGCAGCCTCTGGGGGCGGGCAGGGGTCACTGAAGCTTTCTTT
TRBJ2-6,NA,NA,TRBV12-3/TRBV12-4,CASSPTLQPVLTF,TGTGCCAGCAGTCCGACCTTACAGCCCGTCCTGACTTTC
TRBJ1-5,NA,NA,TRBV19,CASNSLGFDQPQHF,TGTGCCAGTAACTCCTTGGGGTTCGATCAGCCCCAGCATTTT